This T cell receptor (beta chain) was captured by sequencing in a study of cytomegalovirus exposure and HLA in healthy donors (TCRdb year 2017). General notes on the study: An earlier analysis of 587 of the donors reported about 250 Gb of sequence data and 100 million to 140 million unique TCR beta sequences from about 179 million T cells. Around 320 gigabases of sequencing data and approximately 85 million unique TCR sequences were included in an early release covering roughly 600 HLA-typed donors. Among the 398 genotyped donors, 81% belonged to the genetic ancestry cluster associated with self-reported Caucasian donors. The study aimed to test whether cataloging public T cell receptors could reveal signatures of past pathogen exposure. The study used immunosequencing to profile the T cell repertoires of approximately 640 subjects and linked those repertoires to cytomegalovirus serostatus. Along with the approximately 650-subject first cohort, a separate validation cohort of approximately 110 different subjects was used. High-throughput TCR immunosequencing, statistical association of individual TCRs with disease status, and machine learning were combined to predict cytomegalovirus infection status. In a later analysis, previously published TCR beta repertoires from about 640 donors were re-analyzed and high-resolution HLA genotyping was added so that TCR occurrence patterns could be studied. Rather than using new phenotypic data, the later analysis identified candidate immune exposures from TCR beta sequences and from how often those sequences occurred across donors. In an earlier analysis of more than 550 of the donors, high-throughput TCR beta sequencing was used to judge whether each TCR beta V gene segment behaved as functional or pseudogenic. Donor age, sex, ethnicity and CMV serostatus were collected together with the repertoire data. A later genetic analysis took genome-wide SNP genotypes for about 65% of the roughly 670 donors and used that subset as a discovery cohort. All discovery cohort repertoires had been generated on a single sequencing platform. HLA typing covered class I and class II loci at four-digit resolution. The number of typed donors differed by locus: roughly 629-630 for A, B, C, DRB1 and DQB1; 500 to 550 for DQA1; approximately 600 for DPA1; and 450 to 480 for DPB1. A handful of DR-DQ haplotypes were handled as single units for association and clustering because linkage in the cohort was strong. Across under 500 genotyped donors of the cohort, an average of about 240,000 unique TCR beta nucleotide sequences per donor were sequenced, and roughly 18% of those sequences were non-productive. Results and caveats for the whole study, not just this receptor: Only TCR beta chains were sequenced in this cohort, and the absence of alpha or paired-chain data limited detectable features. A later analysis found that TCR association rates varied across HLA loci, with DRB1 alleles showing the most associated TCRs and HLA-C alleles the fewest. Specific HLA alleles were associated with more than 15,000 TCR beta sequences at a false discovery rate of 0.05 in a later analysis. In a later analysis, HLA-associated TCR beta chains showed more clonal expansion and lower generation probabilities than non-associated chains that were equally common. Sequencing depth was assumed to be roughly uniform across donors in the presence/absence analyses, though that assumption may not hold. Because counts were too low, about 15 rarely observed V segments, including chromosome 9 orphons, were left out of the earlier analysis of some 640 of the donors. When HLA alleles, especially DR and DQ, strongly co-occurred, TCR associations were difficult to assign to individual alleles. V-gene and J-gene trimming of TCR beta chains was associated with a missense DCLRE1C variant in a later genetic analysis, and the association was replicated in an independent cohort. Most TCR sequences were observed very rarely across donors, whereas some public TCRs were present in many individuals. Some IMGT-functional V segments, including TRBV6-2 and TRBV6-3, could not be distinguished by the 87-base-pair reads and were therefore excluded. In vitro tests confirmed that three of the cytomegalovirus-associated TCR beta chains recognize cytomegalovirus antigens. Correlated functional status among segregating V segments might reflect linkage disequilibrium, but an unknown experimental factor could not be ruled out. The only immune exposure information available for the cohort was CMV serostatus. A cluster of highly shared sequence variants was judged likely to be a technical artifact of the sequencing pipeline. A further reported finding was that TCR beta sequences accurately predicted the HLA-A and HLA-B alleles for most subjects in the first cohort. Because some donors lacked HLA typing at each locus, the association tests relied only on the typed subset. The classifier was reported to diagnose cytomegalovirus status with high specificity and sensitivity in both the original and validation cohorts. In a later analysis, several top co-occurrence clusters were reported to appear linked to parvovirus B19, influenza, CMV and Epstein-Barr virus. Most CMV-associated TCR beta chains appeared to be HLA-restricted in a later analysis, and the HLA associations seemed to be driven largely by CMV exposure. The authors suggested that the approach could potentially be extended to other disease states and immunological phenotypes. In the study, around 150 TCR beta chains were listed as associated with cytomegalovirus. Broadly in line with IMGT annotations, most TCR beta V segments showed up in productive rearrangements about 90% or about 30% of the time in an earlier analysis of several hundred of the donors. Compared with the roughly 670-donor mean, donors in an Asian-associated ancestry cluster had fewer N-insertions in productive TCRs, according to a later genetic analysis.

Libraries were prepared through the immunoSEQ multiplex PCR assay. For the multiplex PCR, a mixture combining 60 forward primers for TCR Vbeta segments and 13 reverse primers for TCR Jbeta segments was used. The CDR3 region of rearranged TCR beta genes was amplified from genomic DNA with a multiplex PCR assay. On the Illumina HiSeq System, the amplified TCR beta libraries were sequenced as 87-base-pair reads. As for the authors' bioinformatics: A later analysis counted around 72 million unique TCR beta chains across the roughly 700 repertoires, and around 12 million of these chains were shared by at least two donors. Raw reads were error-corrected and collapsed into unique sequences by a nearest-neighbor algorithm in which closely related sequences were merged to remove PCR and sequencing errors. V, D and J gene segments were assigned by aligning CDR3 sequences to IMGT reference sequences. Each retained sequence needed at least a six-nucleotide match to both a V gene segment and a J gene segment. A rearrangement was called productive if the CDR3 had no stop codons and remained in frame with V and J, and every other rearrangement was called non-productive. CDR3 was defined according to IMGT convention as the region running from the second conserved V-encoded cysteine to the conserved J-encoded phenylalanine. The earlier analysis of around 640 of the donors excluded sequences that lacked an unambiguous match to a single V gene segment. In an earlier analysis of approximately 560 of the donors, a V segment was called functional when productive rearrangements were above 56.7%, and segregating when the standard deviation between donors exceeded 5%. To diagnose cytomegalovirus status from the catalog of TCR beta chain sequences, a statistical classification framework was built. A later analysis assigned V and J genes by comparing TCR nucleotide sequences with IMGT/GENE-DB human TR gene sequences. The TCRdist pipeline was used in a later analysis to assign CDR3 sequences and most-parsimonious VDJ recombination scenarios. A later analysis defined each TCR beta chain by its CDR3 amino acid sequence plus V-gene family, and excluded reads lacking a unique V-gene family. In a later analysis, some 600 highly shared, low-generation-probability nucleotide sequences were removed to address suspected cross-contamination and a sequencing artifact. A later analysis calculated a clonal expansion index for each public chain from normalized within-repertoire ranks of inferred template counts. In a later analysis, generation probabilities were computed using a VDJ recombination model fitted to out-of-frame rearrangements, and the results were checked against IGoR. Hypergeometric tests were used in a later analysis to score TCR-TCR, TCR-HLA and TCR-CMV co-occurrence, with a repertoire-size bias correction applied to the TCR pairs. To estimate false discovery rates, a later analysis permuted the HLA or CMV assignments 20 times. In a later analysis, co-occurring TCRs were grouped using DBSCAN, and TCRdist sequence similarity was added for clustering within HLA-allele-positive subsets. Co-occurrence clustering excluded repertoires with fewer than 30,000 or more than 120,000 public chains, plus five with anomalous nucleotide sharing. The table was pulled from immuneACCESS by TCRdb, which kept in-frame rearrangements only. Such tables lose some clones; where checked, under half of the loss comes from unresolved V genes, and the rest has no known cause. The DNA was the basis for D and trimming; V, J and clone size are from that table. The sample table lists about 130,000 clones, around 83% of them with a count of one. The ten biggest clones cover 1% to 1.5% of the sample.

In regard to this clone: This clone's antigen is unknown. Base quality data are lacking; no much larger clone is found one base away.

The cohort consisted of more than 650 healthy bone marrow donors. At the time of sampling, all cohort members were nominally healthy, though unrecorded immune exposures were likely present. The donor tested CMV seronegative and was one of the 352 seronegative cohort members. Each donor provided a peripheral blood sample, and peripheral blood mononuclear cells were used for TCR beta sequencing. Genomic DNA extraction from the blood cell samples was performed with the Qiagen DNeasy Blood Extraction Kit. The CDR3 starts with the cysteine, ends with the phenylalanine, and has 15 residues. Only the CDR3 part of the read is kept: 45 bases, read in frame from the first base. CDR1 and CDR2 are read off the germline V gene (reference sequence) as SGHNT and YYREEE. Germline trimming: 4 bases from V, 4 bases from J; junction bases outside gene matches: 8.

This clonotype was obtained from a girl aged 2-10 years in good health and CMV-seronegative. The sample taken for sequencing was PBMCs. The rearranged chain carries TRBV5-4 and TRBJ1-3, and 7 bases in between align with TRBD1. The nucleotide sequence reads TGTGCCAGCAGCCAAAGACAGGGATCCGGAAACACCATATATTTT. The resulting protein is CASSQRQGSGNTIYF.